This T cell receptor beta chain derives from a study of blood T cells in healthy people across ages. The CDR3 has 13 amino acids. CDR1 and CDR2 from the germline V gene are MGHDK and SYGVNS. V lost 6 bases to trimming and J lost 4 bases, with 12 bases between them. For the second PCR, which ran for 7 to 11 cycles, a sample-barcoded 5' primer and a J-beta primer mix were used. TCRdb fed the 5' RACE reads into MiXCR, producing one record per CDR3 protein. The data contain fewer than 2 million distinct CDR3 sequences, approximately 39% of them singletons. The sequenced sample was blood. This receptor was taken from a human donor in good health. The V gene is TRBV25-1, the J gene TRBJ2-5; D may be TRBD2 (6 bases). This CDR3 reads CASRRAEGETQYF. The CDR3 nucleotides are TGTGCCAGCAGGAGGGCGGAGGGAGAGACCCAGTACTTC.